The next 18 T cell receptor beta chains were all read from a single sample in a study of regulatory T cells in long-lasting Graves disease. Researchers made TCR beta libraries by using iRepertoire HTBI primers and running Arm-PCR on CDR3 regions. Each CDR3 protein is one row after TCRdb ran MiXCR on the multiplex PCR reads. The sample has about 340,000 distinct CDR3 sequences, roughly a fifth seen once; the top ten hold roughly 29%. The time point is: persistent/refractory GD, antithyroid drugs over 5 years with positive TRAb. RNA extracted from PBMCs served as the sequencing template. Material: peripheral blood mononuclear cells (PBMCs), obtained when the disease was refractory, from a patient treated with antithyroid drugs. These receptors were obtained from a female donor with Graves disease.

In its sample, this clonotype was seen many times. The CDR3: CSVEDRLQGLNTEAFF. In DNA, the CDR3 is TGCAGCGTTGAAGATCGATTACAGGGGCTCAACACTGAAGCTTTCTTT. The rearrangement uses TRBV29-1 and TRBJ1-1, with 7 positions matching TRBD1. Germline V CDR1 and CDR2: SQVTM, ANQGSEA. The CDR3 length is 16 residues. V shed 0 bases and J 2 bases; nucleotides not matched to a gene: 9.

The V gene is TRBV11-2, the J gene TRBJ2-7; TRBD2 matches 12 bases. V shed 5 bases, J shed 3 bases, and the junction held 2 bases outside the gene matches. The CDR3 has 14 residues. In germline, CDR1 is SGHAT, CDR2 FQNNGV. The CDR3 DNA sequence: TGTGCCAGCAGCGGGACTAGCGGGTTCTACGAGCAGTACTTC. Translated: CASSGTSGFYEQYF.

This clonotype came up a few times. This rearrangement joins TRBV5-8 to TRBJ2-5, with D unresolved. The germline gives CDR1 SGHTS, CDR2 YDEGEE. Trimming removed 3 bases from V and 3 bases from J, with 15 bases in between. The CDR3 has 15 residues. The CDR3 is CASSSETNFKETQYF. The CDR3 nucleotides read TGTGCCAGCAGCTCCGAAACGAATTTTAAAGAGACCCAGTACTTC.

This clonotype has ten or more counts. This chain joins TRBV2 and TRBJ2-2; 7 positions match TRBD1. Germline V lookup: CDR1 SNHLY, CDR2 FYNNEI. The CDR3 contains 15 residues. V dropped 6 bases and J dropped 3; count of bases not matched to a gene: 7. The CDR3 DNA is TGTGCCAGCAGCCCAACAGGGGCTGACACCGGGGAGCTGTTTTTT. The encoded protein is CASSPTGADTGELFF.

This clonotype was detected only a few times. The chain has TRBV20-1 and TRBJ1-3, with no clear D. In germline, CDR1 is DFQATT, CDR2 SNEGSKA (reference sequence). Trimming took off 5 bases at V and 4 bases at J, with 6 bases between the two ends. This CDR3 is built from 11 residues. The CDR3 spells CSAPRGNTIYF. The CDR3 nucleotides read TGCAGTGCTCCTAGAGGAAACACCATATATTTT.

This clonotype was detected ten times or more. This sequence joins TRBV14 and TRBJ2-4, with a possible D match to TRBD2 (6 bases). The V end was cut by 7 bases, the J end by 0 bases, with 10 bases between. CDR1 SGHDN and CDR2 FVKESK come from the germline V gene. The CDR3 contains 14 residues. The CDR3 DNA is TGTGCCAGCACCCGGGAGCTAGCCAAAAACATTCAGTACTTC. It yields the protein CASTRELAKNIQYF.

The CDR3: CASNSGTIYEQYF. DNA for the CDR3: TGTGCCAGCAACTCCGGGACAATCTACGAGCAGTACTTC. The V gene is TRBV6-1, the J gene TRBJ2-7; weak D call: TRBD1 (6 bases). The CDR3 sequence is 13 residues long. V dropped 7 bases and J dropped 3 bases, with 13 bases sitting between them. Germline values: CDR1 MNHNS, CDR2 SASEGT.

The chain uses TRBV9 and TRBJ1-4, with 7 bases identical to TRBD1. The CDR3 spans 16 residues. The germline gives CDR1 SGDLS, CDR2 YYNGEE. J lost 5 bases, V lost 0 bases, and 7 bases had no gene match. The CDR3 DNA reads TGTGCCAGCAGCGTAGCCACCGGGACAGCGAATGAAAAACTGTTTTTT. It yields the protein CASSVATGTANEKLFF.

About this clonotype: Given a much more abundant clone one base away, this may be a read error. The CDR3 sequence: CAGSFLGLGNPYEQYF. Here the CDR3 DNA reads TGTGCCGGCAGTTTTCTAGGGCTAGGGAACCCATACGAGCAGTACTTC. The chain carries TRBV28 and TRBJ2-7; D gene ambiguous. Looked up from germline, CDR1 is MDHEN and CDR2 is SYDVKM. The CDR3 is 16 amino acids.

The genes are TRBV7-8 and TRBJ2-2; D remains ambiguous. The CDR3 spans 14 residues. Trimming removed 5 bases from V and 4 bases from J, with 11 bases in between. Germline CDR1 and CDR2: SGHVS and FQNEAQ. CDR3 bases: TGTGCCAGCAGCCCCCGGCGGTTCACCGGGGAGCTGTTTTTT. Its protein product is CASSPRRFTGELFF. Full variable domain (remainder filled in from reference TRBV7-8 and TRBJ2-2): GAGVSQSPRYKVAKRGQDVALRCDPISGHVSLFWYQQALGQGPEFLTYFQNEAQLDKSGLPSDRFFAERPEGSVSTLKIQRTQQEDSAVYLCASSPRRFTGELFFGEGSRLTVL.

This sequence joins TRBV7-3 and TRBJ1-2; a weak D match, TRBD1 (5 bases). The CDR3 runs to 15 residues. The V gene's germline CDR1 is SGHTA and CDR2 FQGTGA. Trimming removed 2 bases at V and 2 bases at J, with 12 bases between. For the CDR3, the DNA is TGTGCCAGCAGCTTACGGTCCGGGGCAAACTATGGCTACACCTTC. Translation: CASSLRSGANYGYTF.

The sample holds many counts of this clonotype. The rearrangement joins TRBV20-1 to TRBJ1-2, with TRBD1 matching over 8 bases. This CDR3 has 15 amino acids. Per the germline V gene, CDR1 is DFQATT and CDR2 is SNEGSKA (reference sequence). V dropped 5 bases and J dropped 4; count of bases not matched to a gene: 12. This chain's CDR3 is CSAHGPTGESYGYTF. CDR3 DNA: TGCAGTGCTCACGGGCCGACAGGGGAGTCCTATGGCTACACCTTC.

This clonotype occurred many times. The chain carries TRBV6-5 and TRBJ1-4; no clear D gene. Germline lookup yields CDR1 MNHEY and CDR2 SVGAGI. This CDR3 is built from 14 residues. The V and J ends lost 4 bases and 4 bases respectively, with 10 bases between them. CDR3 in amino acids: CASSFYGDNEKLFF. CDR3 DNA: TGTGCCAGCAGTTTTTACGGTGATAATGAAAAACTGTTTTTT.

The chain uses TRBV6-2 or TRBV6-3 and TRBJ1-1; D unresolved. V was cut by 2 bases and J by 8 bases, with 9 bases left in between. This CDR3 has 12 amino acids. Germline assignment: CDR1 MNHEY and CDR2 SVGEGT. The CDR3 reads CASSYDPREAFF. For the CDR3, the DNA is TGTGCCAGCAGTTACGATCCCAGGGAAGCTTTCTTT.

This clonotype was counted only a few times. The chain couples TRBV6-2 or TRBV6-3 to TRBJ1-2; D uncertain. The CDR3 runs 13 residues. Looked up from germline, CDR1 is MNHEY and CDR2 is SVGEGT. V lost 2 bases to trimming and J lost 4 bases, with 8 bases between them. CDR3 loop: CASSYREGYGYTF. The CDR3 DNA reads as TGTGCCAGCAGTTACAGGGAAGGCTATGGCTACACCTTC.

This clonotype was detected many times. The chain joins TRBV10-3 to TRBJ2-7, with 9 bases identical to TRBD2. The V segment lost 4 bases and the J segment 2 bases; nucleotides outside the gene matches: 9. Germline lookup yields CDR1 ENHRY and CDR2 SYGVKD. CDR3 length: 16 residues. In DNA form, the CDR3 reads TGTGCCATCAGTGCCCGGGGGCTAGCGGGGACCTACGAGCAGTACTTC. This codes for CAISARGLAGTYEQYF.

About this clonotype itself: A much larger clone is a single base away; this may be a read error. The chain recombines TRBV5-1 with TRBJ1-5; D not resolved. The CDR3 is made up of 13 amino acids. Looked up from germline, CDR1 is SGHRS and CDR2 is YFSETQ. Trimming took 5 bases from V and 2 from J, leaving 8 bases between them. DNA for the CDR3: TGCGCCAGCAGGGAGAGCGGCAATCAGCCCCAGCATTTT. This encodes CASRESGNQPQHF.

The chain couples TRBV5-1 to TRBJ2-5; TRBD2 aligns across 9 bases. Germline CDR1 is SGHRS and CDR2 is YFSETQ. This CDR3 region has 16 residues. The V and J ends lost 4 bases and 4 bases, in that order; junction bases with no gene match: 11. CDR3 sequence reads: CASSPLLAGEVETQYF. Written as DNA, the CDR3 is TGCGCCAGCAGCCCCCTCTTAGCGGGGGAGGTAGAGACCCAGTACTTC.